This T cell receptor beta chain was observed in a study of cytomegalovirus exposure and HLA in healthy donors. Study results and caveats: Roughly uniform sequencing depth across donors was assumed, possibly incorrectly. Later on, a genetic analysis was performed. It linked a missense variant in DCLRE1C with V- and J-gene trimming of TCR beta.

Vbeta (60) and Jbeta (13) primers were used in the PCR. TCRdb keeps only in-frame clones here, not all; method: immunoSEQ multiplex PCR. The sample carries about 170,000 clones, over 80% recorded once. Germline CDR1 SGHDT, CDR2 YYEEEE. V was clipped by 1 base and J by 6 bases, with 10 bases between them. CDR3 length: 13 amino acids. Comments on this clone: Its antigen is not known.

J is TRBJ1-1 and V is TRBV5-6; D remains ambiguous. Material: PBMCs. The clonotype originates from a boy aged 2-15 years in good health and CMV-seronegative. The CDR3 DNA follows: TGTGCCAGCAGCTTGTCAGGTTACGCTGAAGCTTTCTTT. Translating it yields CASSLSGYAEAFF.